Sequencing of this TCR beta chain was carried out in a study of graft-versus-host responses after intestinal transplantation. Study at large: Induction with anti-thymocyte globulin, then tacrolimus and steroids for about 3 years, was given to all recipients.

Repertoires were generated with immunoSEQ multiplex PCR, while TCRdb's copy carries only in-frame clones and drops some. The data hold 55,000 to 65,000 clones, with around 92% observed a single time. V lost 6 bases and J lost 0, with 6 bases in between. CDR3 length: 12 amino acids. The germline CDR1 and CDR2 sequences are MNHEY and SVGAGI. The study's findings and limits: Graft-donor T cell macrochimerism coincided with high graft-versus-host to host-versus-graft clonal ratios in allografts. Researchers found GvH clones in recipient marrow, and some showed up first in ileum or blood.

This clone was observed once. Its specificity is unknown. The chain couples TRBV6-5 to TRBJ2-7; no clear D gene. This sequence originates from a human donor who was the organ donor for an intestinal transplant. The material was unstimulated CD4+ T cells sorted from spleen or lymph node cells, obtained before transplant. The CDR3 DNA is TGTGCCAGCAGCCACAGCTCCTACGAGCAGTACTTC. Amino acids: CASSHSSYEQYF.